The 7 T cell receptor beta chains reported below all come from one sample, sequenced in a study of shared clonotypes between healthy human individuals (dated by TCRdb to 2018 to 2020). CD8 naive samples consisted of CD45RO-negative cells that were positively selected for CCR7, yielding a CD45RA+CCR7+ population without TemRA cells. The library was generated by the immunoSEQ multiplex PCR assay. Here the immuneACCESS table is served through TCRdb, limited to in-frame sequences with V and J called. Missing clones are a known gap in these copies; in checked studies unresolved V genes cover under half, and the rest lacks a known reason. The sample table lists about 580,000 clones, 98% of them with a count of one. Around 0.3% of the sample is in the top ten clones. Sequenced: naive CD8+ T cells sorted from blood. The sample's cell subset or site label is to be understood as: CD45RA+CCR7+. The receptor set was obtained from a man younger than 45 in good health.

The chain combines TRBV9 with TRBJ2-7; TRBD2 matches at 11 bases. V was clipped by 3 bases and J by 2 bases; unmatched bases: 16. Per germline, CDR1 SGDLS and CDR2 YYNGEE. This CDR3 spans 19 amino acids. CDR3 protein: CASSGAPPSGTSGPYEQYF. The CDR3 nucleotides read TGTGCCAGCAGCGGAGCCCCTCCTTCCGGGACTAGCGGACCCTACGAGCAGTACTTC.

The J gene is TRBJ2-3, the V gene TRBV11-3; a possible D gene is TRBD1 (6 bases). Trimming removed 2 bases from V and 1 base from J, with 7 bases in between. The germline V gene has CDR1 SGHNT and CDR2 YENEEA. The CDR3 is 14 amino acids. CDR3 region: CASSLHRGTDTQYF. CDR3 bases: TGTGCCAGCAGCTTACACAGGGGCACAGATACGCAGTATTTT.

CDR3 residues: CASSPVMGSYNEQFF. CDR3 coding DNA: TGTGCCAGCAGCCCGGTTATGGGATCATACAATGAGCAGTTCTTC. The V gene is TRBV5-4, the J gene TRBJ2-1, with D unresolved. Germline loops: CDR1 SGHNT, CDR2 YYREEE (reference sequence). This CDR3 is built from 15 residues. The V end was cut by 4 bases, the J end by 4 bases, with 15 bases between. Combining the CDR3 with reference TRBV5-4 and TRBJ2-1 gives the whole variable domain ETGVTQSPTHLIKTRGQQVTLRCSSQSGHNTVSWYQQALGQGPQFIFQYYREEENGRGNFPPRFSGLQFPNYSSELNVNALELDDSALYLCASSPVMGSYNEQFFGPGTRLTVL.

The genes are TRBV2 and TRBJ1-4, with D hard to call. Looked up from germline, CDR1 is SNHLY and CDR2 is FYNNEI. V lost 6 bases to trimming and J lost 12 bases, with 14 bases between them. The CDR3 sequence is 12 residues long. The CDR3 bases are TGTGCCAGCAGCACCAGACTAAAAGAACTGTTTTTT. This encodes CASSTRLKELFF.

V and J are TRBV5-1 and TRBJ2-1; D not certain. Germline assignment: CDR1 SGHRS and CDR2 YFSETQ. V shed 1 base and J shed 0 bases, with 5 bases lying between them. CDR3 size: 14 residues. The DNA of the CDR3 is TGCGCCAGCAGCTTGTTGAGCTCCTACAATGAGCAGTTCTTC. It codes for CASSLLSSYNEQFF.

In regard to this clone: At the DNA level, this CDR3 is encoded by other sequences in the same sample as well. The J gene is TRBJ2-5, the V gene TRBV7-9; D remains unclear. Trimming removed 0 bases from V and 3 bases from J, with 5 bases in between. The germline V gene has CDR1 SEHNR and CDR2 FQNEAQ (reference sequence). The CDR3 loop spans 13 amino acids. In DNA form, the CDR3 reads TGTGCCAGCAGCTTAGCCCTTGAAGAGACCCAGTACTTC. This encodes CASSLALEETQYF.

The chain carries TRBV7-9 and TRBJ2-2; 8 bases are shared with TRBD1. V gave up 0 bases and J gave up 1 base; unmatched junction bases: 7. Germline V gene lookup returns CDR1 SEHNR and CDR2 FQNEAQ (reference sequence). This CDR3 has 18 amino acids. CDR3 amino acids: CASSLAGRGRLNTGELFF. The CDR3 DNA reads TGTGCCAGCAGCTTAGCTGGCAGGGGGCGTTTGAACACCGGGGAGCTGTTTTTT.